A single sample is the source of the 19 T cell receptor beta chains below, sequenced in a study of CXCR3-negative and CXCR3-positive naive CD8 T cells. TRB cDNA libraries were made by UMI-labeled 5' RACE. Following a re-call of the 5' RACE reads, TCRdb has one entry per CDR3 protein and lacks DNA. The specimen's table records 150,000 or so distinct CDR3 sequences. What was sequenced was naive CXCR3- CD8+ T cells from blood. Subset here: CD45RO-CCR7+CD27+CD95- naive CD8+ T cells lacking CXCR3 (TNR3-). These receptors originate from a human donor in good health. Some clones in this sample may be carry-over from other donors' samples.

The rearrangement joins TRBV21-1 to TRBJ1-2; TCRdb calls TRBD1, which cannot be checked without DNA. TRBV21-1 is assigned pseudogene status. CDR3 length: 14 residues. CDR3 protein: CASSTATGGYGYTF.

The CDR3 loop reads CASSFTGVSYEQYF. This chain links TRBV7-2 with TRBJ2-7; TCRdb's D call of TRBD1 is untestable without DNA. From germline, CDR1 is SGHTA and CDR2 FQGNSA. This CDR3 spans 14 amino acids. Together with reference TRBV7-2 and TRBJ2-7, the CDR3 gives the full variable domain: GAGVSQSPSNKVTEKGKDVELRCDPISGHTALYWYRQSLGQGLEFLIYFQGNSAPDKSGLPSDRFSAERTGGSVSTLTIQRTQQEDSAVYLCASSFTGVSYEQYFGPGTRLTVT.

The V and J genes are TRBV11-3 and TRBJ2-7. This CDR3 spans 13 amino acids. Germline loops: CDR1 SGHNT, CDR2 YENEEA. The CDR3 region is CASSFGRTYEQYF. Filled out from reference TRBV11-3 and TRBJ2-7, the complete variable domain reads EAGVVQSPRYKIIEKKQPVAFWCNPISGHNTLYWYLQNLGQGPELLIRYENEEAVDDSQLPKDRFSAERLKGVDSTLKIQPAELGDSAVYLCASSFGRTYEQYFGPGTRLTVT.

V usage is TRBV6-6 and J usage is TRBJ2-6; lacking DNA, the TRBD2 call made by TCRdb goes unchecked. Germline CDR1 reads MNHNY; CDR2 reads SVGAGI (reference sequence). This CDR3 comprises 20 residues. CDR3 in amino acids: CASSYSGLAGGRSGANVLTF.

This CDR3 reads CASSVDTASSGLYEQYF. The chain links TRBV9 to TRBJ2-7; checking the TCRdb D call of TRBD2 is not possible without DNA. The V gene's germline CDR1 is SGDLS and CDR2 YYNGEE. The CDR3 is made up of 17 amino acids.

The V and J genes are TRBV12-3 or TRBV12-4 and TRBJ2-1; TCRdb reports TRBD1, a call that lacks DNA to check it against. The length of the CDR3 is 15 residues. CDR3 amino acids: CASSLAGGPNNEQFF.

The V call is TRBV29-1, the J call TRBJ1-2. This CDR3 has 11 amino acids. The germline gives CDR1 SQVTM, CDR2 ANQGSEA. The CDR3 sequence: CSVEDMGSYTF.

The chain is built from TRBV27 and TRBJ1-1. The CDR3 has 14 residues. Germline lookup yields CDR1 MNHEY and CDR2 SMNVEV (reference sequence). CDR3 residues: CASSAVGVNTEAFF.

The gene calls are TRBV10-2 and TRBJ2-1; TCRdb designates TRBD1, a call that cannot be tested without DNA. Germline assignment: CDR1 WSHSY and CDR2 SAAADI. The length of the CDR3 is 15 residues. The CDR3 is CASMLGQASYNEQFF.

The rearrangement uses TRBV28 and TRBJ2-7; the D call of TRBD1 rests on TCRdb alone, since no DNA is present to check it. Germline V lookup: CDR1 MDHEN, CDR2 SYDVKM. CDR3 length: 14 amino acids. The CDR3 is CASSSARRGYEQYF.

The gene calls are TRBV14 and TRBJ2-2; TCRdb outputs TRBD2, but without DNA this stays unchecked. This CDR3 contains 21 residues. Germline CDR1 is SGHDN and CDR2 is FVKESK. The CDR3: CASSQGPSGKSLVENTGELFF. The full variable domain, its missing parts supplied by reference TRBV14 and TRBJ2-2, is EAGVTQFPSHSVIEKGQTVTLRCDPISGHDNLYWYRRVMGKEIKFLLHFVKESKQDESGMPNNRFLAERTGGTYSTLKVQPAELEDSGVYFCASSQGPSGKSLVENTGELFFGEGSRLTVL.

The chain uses TRBV30 and TRBJ2-7; the TCRdb call, TRBD2, lacks DNA for checking. This CDR3 region has 15 residues. In germline, CDR1 is GTSNPN, CDR2 SVGIG (reference sequence). The CDR3 reads CAWNPPGPPTYEQYF. The full variable domain, in which reference TRBV30 and TRBJ2-7 provide the parts outside the CDR3, is SQTIHQWPATLVQPVGSPLSLECTVEGTSNPNLYWYRQAAGRGLQLLFYSVGIGQISSEVPQNLSASRPQDRQFILSSKKLLLSDSGFYLCAWNPPGPPTYEQYFGPGTRLTVT.

The chain has TRBV3-1 and TRBJ2-1. The CDR3 spans 12 residues. Germline V gene sequence: CDR1 LGHDT, CDR2 YNNKEL (reference sequence). CDR3 protein: CASGSSYNEQFF.

V and J are TRBV12-3 or TRBV12-4 and TRBJ2-5. The CDR3 spans 15 residues. The CDR3 loop is CASSLSASLEETQYF.

CDR3 protein: CSARQGQQDSPLHF. The chain carries TRBV20-1 and TRBJ1-6; TCRdb proposes TRBD1, but this gene call is untestable without DNA. Germline V gene data show CDR1 as DFQATT and CDR2 as SNEGSKA (reference sequence). CDR3 length: 14 residues.

The CDR3 protein is CASSQDRARTPYEQYF. The chain couples TRBV4-3 to TRBJ2-7. Germline V lookup: CDR1 LGHNA, CDR2 YSLEER. The CDR3 consists of 16 residues.

The chain employs TRBV7-9 and TRBJ1-2; the TRBD1 assignment by TCRdb is unverifiable without DNA. In germline, CDR1 is SEHNR, CDR2 FQNEAQ (reference sequence). The CDR3 runs to 17 residues. CDR3 residues: CASSLARTGPPNYGYTF.

V usage is TRBV7-2 and J usage is TRBJ2-2. The CDR3 totals 14 residues. Germline loops: CDR1 SGHTA, CDR2 FQGNSA. The CDR3 loop reads CASSLSGTAGELFF. Full variable domain (outside the CDR3, taken from reference TRBV7-2 and TRBJ2-2): GAGVSQSPSNKVTEKGKDVELRCDPISGHTALYWYRQSLGQGLEFLIYFQGNSAPDKSGLPSDRFSAERTGGSVSTLTIQRTQQEDSAVYLCASSLSGTAGELFFGEGSRLTVL.

The rearrangement links TRBV7-9 to TRBJ2-1; TCRdb picks TRBD1, but there is no DNA to check that call. In germline, CDR1 is SEHNR, CDR2 FQNEAQ (reference sequence). This CDR3 is 16 amino acids long. The CDR3 sequence is CASSLGPGQGFNEQFF. The entire variable domain, with the rest obtained from reference TRBV7-9 and TRBJ2-1, is as follows: DTGVSQNPRHKITKRGQNVTFRCDPISEHNRLYWYRQTLGQGPEFLTYFQNEAQLEKSRLLSDRFSAERPKGSFSTLEIQRTEQGDSAMYLCASSLGPGQGFNEQFFGPGTRLTVL.